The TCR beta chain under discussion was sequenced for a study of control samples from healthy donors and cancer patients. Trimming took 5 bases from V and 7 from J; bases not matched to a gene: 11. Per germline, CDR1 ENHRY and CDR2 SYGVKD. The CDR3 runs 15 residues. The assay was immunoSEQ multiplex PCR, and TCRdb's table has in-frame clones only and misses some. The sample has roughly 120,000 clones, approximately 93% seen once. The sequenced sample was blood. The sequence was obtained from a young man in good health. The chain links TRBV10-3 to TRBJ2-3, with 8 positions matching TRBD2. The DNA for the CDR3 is TGTGCCATCAGTTACGGGGGGGAGGTTCGAAATACGCAGTATTTT. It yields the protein CAISYGGEVRNTQYF.